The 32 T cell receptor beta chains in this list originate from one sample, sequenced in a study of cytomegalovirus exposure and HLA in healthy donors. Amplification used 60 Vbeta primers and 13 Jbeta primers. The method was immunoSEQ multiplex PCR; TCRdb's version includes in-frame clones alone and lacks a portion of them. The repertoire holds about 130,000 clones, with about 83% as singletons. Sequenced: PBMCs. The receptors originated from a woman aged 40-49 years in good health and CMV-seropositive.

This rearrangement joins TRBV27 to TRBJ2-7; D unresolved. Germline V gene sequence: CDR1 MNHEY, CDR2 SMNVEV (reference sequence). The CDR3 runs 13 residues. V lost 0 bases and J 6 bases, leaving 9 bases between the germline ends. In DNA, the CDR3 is TGTGCCAGCAGTTTATCCATGGCATTCGAGCAGTACTTC. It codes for CASSLSMAFEQYF.

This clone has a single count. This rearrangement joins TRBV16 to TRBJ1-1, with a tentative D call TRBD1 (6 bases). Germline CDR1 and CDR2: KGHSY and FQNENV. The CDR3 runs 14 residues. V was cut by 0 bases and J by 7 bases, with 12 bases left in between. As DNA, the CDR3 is TGTGCCAGCAGCCAATCACAGGGAAACTATGAAGCTTTCTTT. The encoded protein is CASSQSQGNYEAFF.

The CDR3 loop is CASSQGLLAVGMGTGELFF. In DNA, the CDR3 is TGTGCCAGCAGCCAAGGGCTTTTAGCGGTCGGGATGGGGACCGGGGAGCTGTTTTTT. The rearrangement joins TRBV4-2 to TRBJ2-2; possibly TRBD2 for D (6 bases). The CDR3 loop spans 19 amino acids. Germline CDR1 and CDR2: LGHNA and YNFKEQ. Trimming shortened V by 1 base and J by 5 bases, and 23 bases separated the two germline ends.

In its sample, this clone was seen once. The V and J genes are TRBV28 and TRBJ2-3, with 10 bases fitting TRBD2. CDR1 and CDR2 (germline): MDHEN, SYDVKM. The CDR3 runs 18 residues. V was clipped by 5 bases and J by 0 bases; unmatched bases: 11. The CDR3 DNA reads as TGTGCCAGCAGTATCAGACTAGCGGGTATCCCTAGCACAGATACGCAGTATTTT. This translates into CASSIRLAGIPSTDTQYF.

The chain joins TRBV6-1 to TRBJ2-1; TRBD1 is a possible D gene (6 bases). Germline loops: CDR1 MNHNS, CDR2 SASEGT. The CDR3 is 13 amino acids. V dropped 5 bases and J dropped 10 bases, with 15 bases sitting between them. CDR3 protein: CASSTSGDREQFF. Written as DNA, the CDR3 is TGTGCCAGCAGTACCTCAGGGGACCGCGAGCAGTTCTTC.

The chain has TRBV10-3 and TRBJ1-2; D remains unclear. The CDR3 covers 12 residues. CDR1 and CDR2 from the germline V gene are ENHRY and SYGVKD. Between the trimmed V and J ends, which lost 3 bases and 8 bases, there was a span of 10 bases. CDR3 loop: CAISEQPAGYTF. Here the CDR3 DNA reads TGTGCCATCAGTGAACAGCCGGCAGGCTACACCTTC.

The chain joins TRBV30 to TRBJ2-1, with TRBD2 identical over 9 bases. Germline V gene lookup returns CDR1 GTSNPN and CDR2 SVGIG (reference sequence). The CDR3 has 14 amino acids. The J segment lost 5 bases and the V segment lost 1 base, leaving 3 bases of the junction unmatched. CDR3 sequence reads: CAWSASGGNNEQFF. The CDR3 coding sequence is TGTGCCTGGAGTGCCAGCGGGGGGAACAATGAGCAGTTCTTC. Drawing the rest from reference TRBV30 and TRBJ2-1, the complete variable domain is SQTIHQWPATLVQPVGSPLSLECTVEGTSNPNLYWYRQAAGRGLQLLFYSVGIGQISSEVPQNLSASRPQDRQFILSSKKLLLSDSGFYLCAWSASGGNNEQFFGPGTRLTVL.

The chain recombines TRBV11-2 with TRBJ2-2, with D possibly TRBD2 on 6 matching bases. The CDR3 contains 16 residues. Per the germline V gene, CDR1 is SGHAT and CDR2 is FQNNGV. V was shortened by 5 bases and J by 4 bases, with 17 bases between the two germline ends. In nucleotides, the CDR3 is TGTGCCAGCAGCCCCCGGTCGGGGGTCCCCACCGGGGAGCTGTTTTTT. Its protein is CASSPRSGVPTGELFF.

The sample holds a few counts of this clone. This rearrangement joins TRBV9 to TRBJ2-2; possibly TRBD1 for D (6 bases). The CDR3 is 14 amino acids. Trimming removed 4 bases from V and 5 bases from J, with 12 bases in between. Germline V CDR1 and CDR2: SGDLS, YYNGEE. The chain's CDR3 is CASSHRATTGELFF. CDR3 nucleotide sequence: TGTGCCAGCAGCCACAGGGCTACTACCGGGGAGCTGTTTTTT.

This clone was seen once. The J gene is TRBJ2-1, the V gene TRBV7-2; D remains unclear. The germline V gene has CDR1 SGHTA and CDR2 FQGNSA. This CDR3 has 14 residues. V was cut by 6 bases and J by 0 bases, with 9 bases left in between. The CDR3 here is CASRPSGSYNEQFF. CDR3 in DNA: TGTGCCAGCAGACCTTCGGGCTCCTACAATGAGCAGTTCTTC.

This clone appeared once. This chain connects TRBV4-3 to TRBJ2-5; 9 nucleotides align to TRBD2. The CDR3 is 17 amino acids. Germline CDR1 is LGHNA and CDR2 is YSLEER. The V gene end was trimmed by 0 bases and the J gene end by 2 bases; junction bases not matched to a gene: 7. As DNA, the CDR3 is TGCGCCAGCAGCCAAGATGGCCGGCTAGCGGGGCAAGAGACCCAGTACTTC. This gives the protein CASSQDGRLAGQETQYF.

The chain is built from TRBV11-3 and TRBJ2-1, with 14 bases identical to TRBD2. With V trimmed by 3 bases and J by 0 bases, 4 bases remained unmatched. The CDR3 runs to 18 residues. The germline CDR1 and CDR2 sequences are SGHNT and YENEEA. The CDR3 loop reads CASSFSGTSGSSYNEQFF. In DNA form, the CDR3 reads TGTGCCAGCAGCTTCTCGGGGACTAGCGGGAGCTCCTACAATGAGCAGTTCTTC.

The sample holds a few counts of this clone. The CDR3 spells CASSSLVEETQYF. The CDR3 region has the DNA TGTGCCAGCAGCTCATTAGTGGAGGAGACCCAGTACTTC. The V and J genes are TRBV7-6 and TRBJ2-5; D remains ambiguous. The CDR3 totals 13 residues. The V gene's germline CDR1 is SGHVS and CDR2 FNYEAQ. Trimming removed 4 bases from V and 5 bases from J, with 11 bases in between.

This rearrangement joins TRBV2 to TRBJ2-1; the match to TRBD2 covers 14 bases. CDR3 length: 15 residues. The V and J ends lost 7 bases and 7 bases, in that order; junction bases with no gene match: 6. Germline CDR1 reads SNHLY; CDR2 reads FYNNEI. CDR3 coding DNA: TGTGCCAGCACAGGGACTAGCGGGAGAGAGAATGAGCAGTTCTTC. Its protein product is CASTGTSGRENEQFF. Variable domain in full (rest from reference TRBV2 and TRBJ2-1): EPEVTQTPSHQVTQMGQEVILRCVPISNHLYFYWYRQILGQKVEFLVSFYNNEISEKSEIFDDQFSVERPDGSNFTLKIRSTKLEDSAMYFCASTGTSGRENEQFFGPGTRLTVL.

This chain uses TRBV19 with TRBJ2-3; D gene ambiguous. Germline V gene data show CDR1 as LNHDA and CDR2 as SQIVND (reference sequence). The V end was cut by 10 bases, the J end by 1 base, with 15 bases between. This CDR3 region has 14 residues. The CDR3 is CATAEQVGTDTQYF. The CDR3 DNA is TGTGCCACCGCCGAGCAAGTGGGCACAGATACGCAGTATTTT.

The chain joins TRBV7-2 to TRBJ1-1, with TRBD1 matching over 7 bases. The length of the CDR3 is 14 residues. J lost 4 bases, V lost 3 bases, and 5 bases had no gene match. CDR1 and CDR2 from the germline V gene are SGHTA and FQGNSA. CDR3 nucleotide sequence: TGTGCCAGCAGCTTTATCGACAGGGTCACTGAAGCTTTCTTT. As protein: CASSFIDRVTEAFF.

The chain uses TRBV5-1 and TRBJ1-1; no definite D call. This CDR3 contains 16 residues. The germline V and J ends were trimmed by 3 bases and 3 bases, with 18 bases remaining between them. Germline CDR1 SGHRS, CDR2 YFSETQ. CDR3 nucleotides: TGCGCCAGCAGCTCTCGGGCAGAGGGTGCGGACACTGAAGCTTTCTTT. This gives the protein CASSSRAEGADTEAFF.

The CDR3 bases are TGTGCCAGCAGCTTAGCGACACAGGATGGCTACACCTTC. It encodes CASSLATQDGYTF. The rearrangement joins TRBV7-2 to TRBJ1-2; weak D call: TRBD1 (5 bases). CDR1 is SGHTA, CDR2 FQGNSA, per germline. V lost 0 bases and J 6 bases, leaving 8 bases between the germline ends. The length of the CDR3 is 13 residues.

DNA of the CDR3: TGTGCCAGCAGCTTAGTTGGACTAGCGGCAGAGACCCAGTACTTC. It translates to CASSLVGLAAETQYF. The chain recombines TRBV11-2 with TRBJ2-5, with 10 nucleotides matching TRBD2. The germline CDR1 and CDR2 sequences are SGHAT and FQNNGV. The ends lost 1 base at V and 4 bases at J; junction bases unmatched: 3. The CDR3 has 15 residues. The variable domain in full, with the rest retrieved from reference TRBV11-2 and TRBJ2-5, is EAGVAQSPRYKIIEKRQSVAFWCNPISGHATLYWYQQILGQGPKLLIQFQNNGVVDDSQLPKDRFSAERLKGVDSTLKIQPAKLEDSAVYLCASSLVGLAAETQYFGPGTRLLVL.

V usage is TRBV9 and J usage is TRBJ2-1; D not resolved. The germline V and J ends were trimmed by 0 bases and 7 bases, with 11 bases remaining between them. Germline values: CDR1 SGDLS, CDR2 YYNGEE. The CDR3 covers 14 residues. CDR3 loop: CASSVANGLNEQFF. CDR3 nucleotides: TGTGCCAGCAGCGTAGCTAACGGGTTAAATGAGCAGTTCTTC.

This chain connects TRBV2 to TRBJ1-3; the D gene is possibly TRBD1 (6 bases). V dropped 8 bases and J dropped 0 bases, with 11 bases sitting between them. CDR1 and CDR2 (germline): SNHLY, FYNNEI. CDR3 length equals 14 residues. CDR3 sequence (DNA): TGTGCCAGCGGGGGCAGCCACTCTGGAAACACCATATATTTT. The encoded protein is CASGGSHSGNTIYF.

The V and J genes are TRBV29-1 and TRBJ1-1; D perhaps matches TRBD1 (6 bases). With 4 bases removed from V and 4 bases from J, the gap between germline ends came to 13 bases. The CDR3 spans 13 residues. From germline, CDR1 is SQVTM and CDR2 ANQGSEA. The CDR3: CSVVGGLGTEAFF. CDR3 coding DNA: TGCAGCGTTGTGGGGGGGCTGGGCACTGAAGCTTTCTTT.

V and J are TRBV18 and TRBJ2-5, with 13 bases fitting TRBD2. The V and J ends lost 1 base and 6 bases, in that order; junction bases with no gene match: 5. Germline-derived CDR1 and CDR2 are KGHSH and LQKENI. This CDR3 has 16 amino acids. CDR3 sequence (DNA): TGTGCCAGCTCACCACTTGAACTAGCGGGAGGGCAGACCCAGTACTTC. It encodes CASSPLELAGGQTQYF.

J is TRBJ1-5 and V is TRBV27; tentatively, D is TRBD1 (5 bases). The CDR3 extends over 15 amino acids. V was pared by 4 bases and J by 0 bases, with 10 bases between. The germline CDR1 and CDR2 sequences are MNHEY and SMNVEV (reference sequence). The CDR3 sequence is CASSSGSYSNQPQHF. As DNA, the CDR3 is TGTGCCAGCAGTTCAGGGTCCTATAGCAATCAGCCCCAGCATTTT.

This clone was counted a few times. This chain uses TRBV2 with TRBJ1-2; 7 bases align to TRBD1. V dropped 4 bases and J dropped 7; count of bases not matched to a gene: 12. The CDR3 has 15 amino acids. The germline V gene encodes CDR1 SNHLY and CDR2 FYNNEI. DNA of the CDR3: TGTGCCAGCAGTGTGTCACGAGGGGGCGGTGGTGGCTACACCTTC. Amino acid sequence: CASSVSRGGGGGYTF.

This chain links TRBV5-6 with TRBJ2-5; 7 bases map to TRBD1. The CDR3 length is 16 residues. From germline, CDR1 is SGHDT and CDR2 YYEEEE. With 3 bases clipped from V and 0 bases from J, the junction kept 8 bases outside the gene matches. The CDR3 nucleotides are TGTGCCAGCAGCTGGCGGACAGGAGCGTACCAAGAGACCCAGTACTTC. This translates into CASSWRTGAYQETQYF.

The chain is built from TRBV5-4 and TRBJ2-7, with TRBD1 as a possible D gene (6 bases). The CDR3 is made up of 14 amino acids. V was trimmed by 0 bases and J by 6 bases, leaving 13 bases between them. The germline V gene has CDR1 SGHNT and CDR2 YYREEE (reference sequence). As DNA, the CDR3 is TGTGCCAGCAGCTTGGGACTCCGGGACACCGAGCAGTACTTC. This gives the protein CASSLGLRDTEQYF. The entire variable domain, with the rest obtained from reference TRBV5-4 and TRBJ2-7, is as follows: ETGVTQSPTHLIKTRGQQVTLRCSSQSGHNTVSWYQQALGQGPQFIFQYYREEENGRGNFPPRFSGLQFPNYSSELNVNALELDDSALYLCASSLGLRDTEQYFGPGTRLTVT.

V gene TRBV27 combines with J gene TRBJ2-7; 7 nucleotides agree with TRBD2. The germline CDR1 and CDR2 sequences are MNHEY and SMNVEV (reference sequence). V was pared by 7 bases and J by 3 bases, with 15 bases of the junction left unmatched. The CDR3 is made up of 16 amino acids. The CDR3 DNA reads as TGTGCCAGCACCCGGGACGGGCGGGAGATTGGCTACGAGCAGTACTTC. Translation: CASTRDGREIGYEQYF.

CDR3 in DNA: TGTGCCATCAGTGAAAATTGGGCTAGCGACACCGGCGAGCAGTACTTC. Translated: CAISENWASDTGEQYF. The V call is TRBV10-3, the J call TRBJ2-7; TRBD2 might be the D (6 bases). CDR1 ENHRY and CDR2 SYGVKD come from the germline V gene. Trimming left V 3 bases short and J 6 bases short, with 21 bases between. The CDR3 totals 16 residues.

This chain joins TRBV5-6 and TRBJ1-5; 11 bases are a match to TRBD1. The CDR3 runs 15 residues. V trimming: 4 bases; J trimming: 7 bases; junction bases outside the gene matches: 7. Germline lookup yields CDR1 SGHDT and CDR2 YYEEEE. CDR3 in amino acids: CASSPWTGGAQPQHF. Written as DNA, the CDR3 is TGTGCCAGCAGCCCGTGGACAGGGGGCGCCCAGCCCCAGCATTTT. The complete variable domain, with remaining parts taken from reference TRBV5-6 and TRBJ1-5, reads DAGVTQSPTHLIKTRGQQVTLRCSPKSGHDTVSWYQQALGQGPQFIFQYYEEEERQRGNFPDRFSGHQFPNYSSELNVNALLLGDSALYLCASSPWTGGAQPQHFGDGTRLSIL.

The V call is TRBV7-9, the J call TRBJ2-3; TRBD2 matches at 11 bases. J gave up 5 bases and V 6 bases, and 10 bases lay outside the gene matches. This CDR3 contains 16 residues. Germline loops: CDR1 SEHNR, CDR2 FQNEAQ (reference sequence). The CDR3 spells CASSPLLAGVKDTQYF. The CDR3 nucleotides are TGTGCCAGCAGTCCCTTACTAGCGGGAGTGAAAGATACGCAGTATTTT.

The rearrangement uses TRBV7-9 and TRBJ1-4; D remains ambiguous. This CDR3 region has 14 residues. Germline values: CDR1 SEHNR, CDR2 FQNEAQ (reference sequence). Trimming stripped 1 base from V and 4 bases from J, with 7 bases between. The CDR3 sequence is CASSLVSLNEKLFF. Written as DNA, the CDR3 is TGTGCCAGCAGCTTAGTCTCCCTTAATGAAAAACTGTTTTTT.